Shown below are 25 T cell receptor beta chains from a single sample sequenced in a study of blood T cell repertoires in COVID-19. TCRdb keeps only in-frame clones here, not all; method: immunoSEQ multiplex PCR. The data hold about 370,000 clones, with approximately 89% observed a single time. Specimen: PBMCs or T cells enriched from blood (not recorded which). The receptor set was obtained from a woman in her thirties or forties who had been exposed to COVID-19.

The CDR3 here is CASSIEAGGGEKLFF. The DNA of the CDR3 is TGTGCCAGCAGCATAGAAGCTGGGGGCGGTGAAAAACTGTTTTTT. The J gene is TRBJ1-4, the V gene TRBV7-8; D is perhaps TRBD1 (6 bases). V was shortened by 5 bases and J by 7 bases, with 17 bases between the two germline ends. Germline V gene data show CDR1 as SGHVS and CDR2 as FQNEAQ. This CDR3 has 15 amino acids.

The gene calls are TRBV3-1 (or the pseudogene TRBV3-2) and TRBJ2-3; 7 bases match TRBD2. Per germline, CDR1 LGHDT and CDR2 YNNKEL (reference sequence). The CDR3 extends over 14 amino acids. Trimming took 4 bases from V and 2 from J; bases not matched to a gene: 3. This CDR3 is CASSPGLVTDTQYF. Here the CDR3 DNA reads TGTGCCAGCAGCCCCGGACTAGTCACAGATACGCAGTATTTT.

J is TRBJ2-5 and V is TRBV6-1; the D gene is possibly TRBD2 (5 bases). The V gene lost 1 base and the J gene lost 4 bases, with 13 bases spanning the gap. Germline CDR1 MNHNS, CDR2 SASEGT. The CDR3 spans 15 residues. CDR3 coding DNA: TGTGCCAGCAGTGAAGGAGGACTTGCCCGAGAGACCCAGTACTTC. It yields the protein CASSEGGLARETQYF.

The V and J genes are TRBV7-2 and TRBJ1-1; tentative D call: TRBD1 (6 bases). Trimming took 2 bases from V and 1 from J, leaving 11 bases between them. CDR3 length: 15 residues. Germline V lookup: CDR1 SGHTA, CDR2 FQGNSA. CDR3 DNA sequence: TGTGCCAGCAGCTTAATGTCGACAGGGAACACTGAAGCTTTCTTT. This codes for CASSLMSTGNTEAFF.

The CDR3 spells CASTPTGMGPGELFF. Written as DNA, the CDR3 is TGTGCCAGTACCCCGACAGGGATGGGACCCGGGGAGCTGTTTTTT. V and J are TRBV19 and TRBJ2-2; 7 bases agree with TRBD1. Germline V lookup: CDR1 LNHDA, CDR2 SQIVND (reference sequence). The CDR3 consists of 15 residues. V was pared by 7 bases and J by 6 bases, with 11 bases of the junction left unmatched.

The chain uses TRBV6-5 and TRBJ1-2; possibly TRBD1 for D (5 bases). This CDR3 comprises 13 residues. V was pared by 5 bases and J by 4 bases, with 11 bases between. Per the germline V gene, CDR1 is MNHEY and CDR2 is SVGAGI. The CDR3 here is CASSPGGGYGYTF. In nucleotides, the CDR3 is TGTGCCAGCAGTCCCGGGGGGGGCTATGGCTACACCTTC.

As DNA, the CDR3 is TGTGCCTGGAGTGTACTTTCCCTGAACACTGAAGCTTTCTTT. Its protein is CAWSVLSLNTEAFF. The J gene is TRBJ1-1, the V gene TRBV30; D call uncertain. Germline CDR1 and CDR2: GTSNPN and SVGIG (reference sequence). The V end lost 0 bases, the J end lost 0 bases, and 8 bases lay between the germline ends. The CDR3 consists of 14 residues.

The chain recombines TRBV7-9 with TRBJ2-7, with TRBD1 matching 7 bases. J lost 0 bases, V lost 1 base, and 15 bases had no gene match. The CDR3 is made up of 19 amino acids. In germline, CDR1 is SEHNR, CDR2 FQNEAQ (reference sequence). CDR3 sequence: CASSLDPRDRVPSSYEQYF. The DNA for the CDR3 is TGTGCCAGCAGCTTAGACCCTCGAGACAGGGTCCCGAGCTCCTACGAGCAGTACTTC. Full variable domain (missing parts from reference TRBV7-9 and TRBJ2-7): DTGVSQNPRHKITKRGQNVTFRCDPISEHNRLYWYRQTLGQGPEFLTYFQNEAQLEKSRLLSDRFSAERPKGSFSTLEIQRTEQGDSAMYLCASSLDPRDRVPSSYEQYFGPGTRLTVT.

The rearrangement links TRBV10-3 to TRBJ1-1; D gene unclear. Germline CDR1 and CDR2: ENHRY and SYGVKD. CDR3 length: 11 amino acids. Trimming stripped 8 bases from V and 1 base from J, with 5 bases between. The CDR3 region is CAILRNTEAFF. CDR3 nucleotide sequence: TGTGCCATCCTACGGAACACTGAAGCTTTCTTT.

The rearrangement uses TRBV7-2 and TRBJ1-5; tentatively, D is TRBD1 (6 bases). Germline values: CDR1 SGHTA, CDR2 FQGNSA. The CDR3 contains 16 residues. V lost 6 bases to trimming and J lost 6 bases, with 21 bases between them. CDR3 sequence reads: CASSYGGGGGSQPQHF. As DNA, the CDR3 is TGTGCCAGCAGTTACGGAGGGGGGGGAGGCAGTCAGCCCCAGCATTTT.

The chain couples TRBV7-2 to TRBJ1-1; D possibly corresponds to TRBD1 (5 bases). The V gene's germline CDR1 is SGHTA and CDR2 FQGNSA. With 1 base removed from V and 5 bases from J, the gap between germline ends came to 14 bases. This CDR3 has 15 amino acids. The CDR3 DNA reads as TGTGCCAGCAGCTTAGATTTAAGGGGCAGGACTGAAGCTTTCTTT. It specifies CASSLDLRGRTEAFF.

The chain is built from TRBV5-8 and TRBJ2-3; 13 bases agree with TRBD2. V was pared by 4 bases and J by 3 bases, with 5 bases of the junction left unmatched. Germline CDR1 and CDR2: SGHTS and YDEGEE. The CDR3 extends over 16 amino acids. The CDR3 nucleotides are TGTGCCAGCAGCCGGGGACTAGCGGGACGAACAGATACGCAGTATTTT. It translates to CASSRGLAGRTDTQYF.

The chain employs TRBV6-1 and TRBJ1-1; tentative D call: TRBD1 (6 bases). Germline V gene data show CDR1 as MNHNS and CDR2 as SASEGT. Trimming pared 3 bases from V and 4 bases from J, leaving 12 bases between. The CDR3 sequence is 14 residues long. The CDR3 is CASSETGFGTEAFF. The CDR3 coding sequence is TGTGCCAGCAGTGAGACAGGTTTCGGCACTGAAGCTTTCTTT.

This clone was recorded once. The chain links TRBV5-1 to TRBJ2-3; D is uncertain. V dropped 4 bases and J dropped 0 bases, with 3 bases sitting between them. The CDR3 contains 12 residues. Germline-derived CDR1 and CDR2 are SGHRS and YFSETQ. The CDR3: CASSASTDTQYF. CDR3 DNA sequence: TGCGCCAGCAGCGCGAGCACAGATACGCAGTATTTT.

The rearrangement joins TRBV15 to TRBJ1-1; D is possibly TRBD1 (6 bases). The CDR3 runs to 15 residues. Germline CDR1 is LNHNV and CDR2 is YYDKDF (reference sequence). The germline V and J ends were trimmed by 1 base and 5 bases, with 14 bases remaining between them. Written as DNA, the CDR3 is TGTGCCACCAGCAGAGCCAGGGGCGCGTGGACTGAAGCTTTCTTT. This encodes CATSRARGAWTEAFF. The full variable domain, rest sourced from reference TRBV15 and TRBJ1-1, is DAMVIQNPRYQVTQFGKPVTLSCSQTLNHNVMYWYQQKSSQAPKLLFHYYDKDFNNEADTPDNFQSRRPNTSFCFLDIRSPGLGDTAMYLCATSRARGAWTEAFFGQGTRLTVV.

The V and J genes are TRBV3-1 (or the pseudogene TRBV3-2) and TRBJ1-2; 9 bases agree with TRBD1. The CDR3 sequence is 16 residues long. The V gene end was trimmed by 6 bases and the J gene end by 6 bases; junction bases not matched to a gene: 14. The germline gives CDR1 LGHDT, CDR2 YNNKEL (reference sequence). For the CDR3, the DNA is TGTGCCAGCAGTCTTTCGCATCCGGGACAGGGCCATGGCTACACCTTC. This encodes CASSLSHPGQGHGYTF.

CDR3 residues: CSVAPSEQFF. CDR3 sequence (DNA): TGCAGCGTTGCGCCGAGTGAGCAGTTCTTC. The chain recombines TRBV29-1 with TRBJ2-1; no definite D call. CDR1 and CDR2 from the germline V gene are SQVTM and ANQGSEA. V was clipped by 4 bases and J by 9 bases, with 7 bases between them. This CDR3 is built from 10 residues.

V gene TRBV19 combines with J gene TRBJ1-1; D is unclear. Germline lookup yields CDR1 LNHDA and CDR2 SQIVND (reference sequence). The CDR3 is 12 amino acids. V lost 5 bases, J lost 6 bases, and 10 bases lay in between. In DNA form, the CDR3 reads TGTGCCAGTAGTTACTACGACTCTGAAGCTTTCTTT. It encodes CASSYYDSEAFF.

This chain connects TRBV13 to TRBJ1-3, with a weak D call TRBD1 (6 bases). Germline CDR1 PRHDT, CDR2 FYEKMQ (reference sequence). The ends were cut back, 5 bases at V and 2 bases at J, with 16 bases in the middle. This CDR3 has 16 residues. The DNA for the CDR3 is TGTGCCAGCAGCGGATACTCAGGGGTGGCTGGAAACACCATATATTTT. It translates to CASSGYSGVAGNTIYF.

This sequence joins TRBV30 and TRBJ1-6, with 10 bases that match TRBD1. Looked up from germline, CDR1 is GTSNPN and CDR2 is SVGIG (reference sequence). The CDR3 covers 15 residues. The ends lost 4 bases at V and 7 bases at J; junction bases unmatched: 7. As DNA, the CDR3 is TGTGCCTGGACCGGGACAGGGGTGAAAAATTCACCCCTCCACTTT. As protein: CAWTGTGVKNSPLHF.

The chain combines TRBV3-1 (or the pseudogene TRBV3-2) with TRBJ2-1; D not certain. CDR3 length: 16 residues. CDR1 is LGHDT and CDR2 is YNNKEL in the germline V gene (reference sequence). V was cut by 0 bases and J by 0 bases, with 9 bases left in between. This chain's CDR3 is CASSQDPPSSYNEQFF. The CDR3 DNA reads TGTGCCAGCAGCCAAGATCCCCCGAGCTCCTACAATGAGCAGTTCTTC.

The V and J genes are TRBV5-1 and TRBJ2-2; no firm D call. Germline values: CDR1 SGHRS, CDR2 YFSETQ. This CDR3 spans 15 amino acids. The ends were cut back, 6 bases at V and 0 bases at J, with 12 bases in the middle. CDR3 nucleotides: TGCGCCAGCACTGCGATGGGCGCGAACACCGGGGAGCTGTTTTTT. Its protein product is CASTAMGANTGELFF.

CDR3 DNA sequence: TGTGCCAGCAGCTTTAGGACAGGAACCTACTACGAGCAGTACTTC. This encodes CASSFRTGTYYEQYF. V usage is TRBV5-8 and J usage is TRBJ2-7, with TRBD1 matching over 7 bases. There are 15 residues in the CDR3. Germline CDR1 is SGHTS and CDR2 is YDEGEE. With 2 bases clipped from V and 3 bases from J, the junction kept 8 bases outside the gene matches.

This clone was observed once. The CDR3 here is CATSGLSGDGYTF. CDR3 in DNA: TGTGCCACCAGTGGATTGTCCGGGGATGGCTACACCTTC. V is TRBV24-1 and J is TRBJ1-2; D gene unclear. Trimming took off 5 bases at V and 6 bases at J, with 12 bases between the two ends. Germline CDR1 KGHDR, CDR2 SFDVKD. The CDR3 totals 13 residues.

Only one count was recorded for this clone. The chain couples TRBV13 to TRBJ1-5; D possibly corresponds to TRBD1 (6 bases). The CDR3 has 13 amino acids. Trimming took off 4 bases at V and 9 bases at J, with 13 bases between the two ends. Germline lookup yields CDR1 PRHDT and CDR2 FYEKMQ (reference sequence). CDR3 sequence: CASSSNREGPQHF. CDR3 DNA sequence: TGTGCCAGCAGCTCAAACAGGGAAGGGCCCCAGCATTTT.